The following is a T cell receptor beta chain sequence with its context. This sample is part of a study of blood T cell repertoires in COVID-19. Study information: PBMCs, B-cell-depleted T cells, or T cells provided the cDNA or gDNA that made up the material.

Profiled with immunoSEQ multiplex PCR; TCRdb holds only in-frame clones, not every one. The table includes 95,000 to 120,000 clones, nearly 90% detected once. The sequenced material came from peripheral blood. The receptor was isolated from a woman in her sixties or seventies who had recovered from COVID-19.

As DNA, the CDR3 is TGTGCCAGCAGCTTAGGCCTCATGACAGGGGGCCACGACTCTGGAAACACCATATATTTT. It specifies CASSLGLMTGGHDSGNTIYF. The chain links TRBV13 to TRBJ1-3, with 10 bases identical to TRBD1. V lost 0 bases to trimming and J lost 0 bases; unmatched junction nucleotides: 11. The CDR3 consists of 20 residues. Germline loops: CDR1 PRHDT, CDR2 FYEKMQ (reference sequence).